This entry describes one T cell receptor (beta chain). Its antigen remains unidentified. The entry originates in a study of PD-1 blockade in mismatch repair-deficient tumors. The data were produced by immunoSEQ multiplex PCR, yet TCRdb's version contains in-frame clones alone and is incomplete. The repertoire holds 16,000 or so clones, with more than 80% as singletons. This sample's time point: roughly 11-day in vitro stimulation with candidate neoantigen peptide 5. The material was cells cultured in vitro, obtained from a patient treated with pembrolizumab. This TCR came from an adult with mismatch repair-deficient cancer.

CDR3 nucleotide sequence: TGTGCCAGCAGTGGCGGGCCGTATAATGAGCAGTTCTTC. This sequence encodes CASSGGPYNEQFF. The chain combines TRBV2 with TRBJ2-1; tentative D call: TRBD2 (5 bases). Germline CDR1 and CDR2: SNHLY and FYNNEI. This CDR3 comprises 13 residues. With 4 bases removed from V and 7 bases from J, the gap between germline ends came to 11 bases. The whole variable domain, remainder taken from reference TRBV2 and TRBJ2-1, is EPEVTQTPSHQVTQMGQEVILRCVPISNHLYFYWYRQILGQKVEFLVSFYNNEISEKSEIFDDQFSVERPDGSNFTLKIRSTKLEDSAMYFCASSGGPYNEQFFGPGTRLTVL.